The 3 T cell receptor beta chains reported below all come from one sample, sequenced in a study of shared clonotypes between healthy human individuals. The method was immunoSEQ multiplex PCR; TCRdb's version includes in-frame clones alone and lacks a portion of them. The sample holds 450,000 to 600,000 clones; about four fifths are singletons and the top ten take 10% to 15%. The material sequenced was PBMCs. The receptor set was obtained from a woman aged 40 to 50 in good health. Some clones in this sample may be carry-over from other donors' samples.

V is TRBV6-6 and J is TRBJ2-2, with 7 bases fitting TRBD1. Germline V lookup: CDR1 MNHNY, CDR2 SVGAGI (reference sequence). This CDR3 contains 16 residues. With 0 bases clipped from V and 2 bases from J, the junction kept 3 bases outside the gene matches. CDR3: CASSYSAGGNTGELFF. CDR3 nucleotide sequence: TGTGCCAGCAGTTACTCTGCAGGGGGTAACACCGGGGAGCTGTTTTTT.

The chain couples TRBV28 to TRBJ2-2; D possibly corresponds to TRBD2 (6 bases). The CDR3 sequence is 15 residues long. V was cut by 2 bases and J by 4 bases, with 11 bases left in between. Germline V gene lookup returns CDR1 MDHEN and CDR2 SYDVKM. DNA of the CDR3: TGTGCCAGCAGTTTAGGAGGGGAAGGCACCGGGGAGCTGTTTTTT. Translating it yields CASSLGGEGTGELFF.

DNA of the CDR3: TGTGCCAGCAGTTTTTGGGGGGCAATCACTAGCACAGATACGCAGTATTTT. Its protein product is CASSFWGAITSTDTQYF. The chain uses TRBV27 and TRBJ2-3; D could derive from TRBD1 or TRBD2 (6 bases each). The CDR3 covers 17 residues. Trimming stripped 3 bases from V and 0 bases from J, with 16 bases between. Germline CDR1 reads MNHEY; CDR2 reads SMNVEV (reference sequence).